Following are 17 T cell receptor beta chains from one sample sequenced in a study of response to subunit inactivated influenza vaccine. TCRdb re-analysed the RT-PCR reads in MiXCR, keeping a single row per CDR3 protein. Among 500,000 to 600,000 distinct CDR3 sequences listed, about 11% were seen once. This sample was shared with a second study, whose subject was T cells expressing NK-cell markers. From that paper: cDNA encoding TCR beta was synthesized via 5'RACE template switching incorporating UMIs.

This material consisted of PBMCs from blood, taken on the day of vaccination. The receptor source for this set is a man aged 45-65 years who received an inactivated influenza vaccine.

This clonotype was picked up a small number of times. The chain employs TRBV27 and TRBJ2-1; 8 nucleotides match TRBD2. The CDR3 extends over 16 amino acids. CDR1 and CDR2 (germline): MNHEY, SMNVEV (reference sequence). Trimming at V came to 1 base and at J to 3 bases, leaving 5 bases not matched to a gene. The CDR3 coding sequence is TGTGCCAGCAGTTTATTAGCGGGGAACCTCTACAATGAGCAGTTCTTC. Translation: CASSLLAGNLYNEQFF.

This clonotype has only a few counts. The gene calls are TRBV6-2 or TRBV6-3 and TRBJ2-7; D remains unclear. The ends were cut back, 7 bases at V and 3 bases at J, with 13 bases in the middle. The length of the CDR3 is 13 residues. CDR1 is MNHEY, CDR2 SVGEGT, per germline. The DNA for the CDR3 is TGTGCCAGCACTCCCCGGAATTACTACGAGCAGTACTTC. Its translation: CASTPRNYYEQYF.

The V call is TRBV12-3 or TRBV12-4, the J call TRBJ1-2; maybe TRBD1 (6 bases). The CDR3 runs to 15 residues. Between the trimmed V and J ends, which lost 3 bases and 3 bases, there was a span of 14 bases. The CDR3 nucleotides read TGTGCCAGCAGTTTCCCCGGGGGCGCTGACTATGGCTACACCTTC. It is translated as CASSFPGGADYGYTF.

The V and J genes are TRBV27 and TRBJ2-7; 7 bases agree with TRBD1. After removal of 8 bases from V and 3 bases from J, the junction contained 13 bases not matched to a gene. CDR3 size: 15 residues. From germline, CDR1 is MNHEY and CDR2 SMNVEV (reference sequence). The CDR3 region is CASATPRTGYYEQYF. As DNA, the CDR3 is TGTGCCAGCGCCACCCCGCGGACAGGATACTACGAGCAGTACTTC.

In this sample, this clonotype turned up a few times. The rearrangement uses TRBV20-1 and TRBJ2-7; a possible D gene is TRBD1 (6 bases). There are 16 residues in the CDR3. V lost 5 bases, J lost 0 bases, and 20 bases lay in between. In germline, CDR1 is DFQATT, CDR2 SNEGSKA (reference sequence). The CDR3 protein is CSASDRTNSISYEQYF. The CDR3 coding sequence is TGCAGTGCTTCAGACAGGACCAACTCTATCTCCTACGAGCAGTACTTC.

This clonotype has a count of ten or more. The V gene is TRBV7-9, the J gene TRBJ1-4; the D is unclear. Germline V gene data show CDR1 as SEHNR and CDR2 as FQNEAQ (reference sequence). Trimming cost V 6 bases and J 0 bases, with 11 bases left between them. The CDR3 is made up of 15 amino acids. The CDR3 nucleotides read TGTGCCAGCAGTTCGGCGGTTGCAACTAATGAAAAACTGTTTTTT. Translated: CASSSAVATNEKLFF. The whole variable domain, filled in from reference TRBV7-9 and TRBJ1-4, reads DTGVSQNPRHKITKRGQNVTFRCDPISEHNRLYWYRQTLGQGPEFLTYFQNEAQLEKSRLLSDRFSAERPKGSFSTLEIQRTEQGDSAMYLCASSSAVATNEKLFFGSGTQLSVL.

The chain is built from TRBV12-5 and TRBJ2-7; TRBD1 might be the D (6 bases). Germline V lookup: CDR1 LGHNT, CDR2 FRNRAP. This CDR3 has 15 amino acids. The V end was cut by 5 bases, the J end by 0 bases, with 14 bases between. DNA for the CDR3: TGTGCTAGTGGTCACGGACAGAAGAGCTCCTACGAGCAGTACTTC. Translation: CASGHGQKSSYEQYF.

This clonotype was observed at least ten times. This sequence joins TRBV10-3 and TRBJ2-5; 7 nucleotides agree with TRBD1. The CDR3 spans 15 residues. With 0 bases clipped from V and 1 base from J, the junction kept 2 bases outside the gene matches. Germline V gene data show CDR1 as ENHRY and CDR2 as SYGVKD. This chain's CDR3 is CAISESGQLQETQYF. CDR3 in DNA: TGTGCCATCAGTGAGTCGGGACAGCTCCAAGAGACCCAGTACTTC.

This clonotype has at least ten counts. This rearrangement joins TRBV5-1 to TRBJ2-7; a weak D match, TRBD1 (6 bases). Trimming removed 4 bases from V and 4 bases from J, with 18 bases in between. This CDR3 is 15 amino acids long. The germline CDR1 and CDR2 sequences are SGHRS and YFSETQ. CDR3 sequence reads: CASSQAGQLRYEQYF. Written as DNA, the CDR3 is TGCGCCAGCAGCCAGGCCGGACAGTTAAGGTACGAGCAGTACTTC.

Only a few counts were recorded for this clonotype. The J gene is TRBJ2-5, the V gene TRBV11-2; D unclear. CDR3 length: 16 amino acids. CDR1 and CDR2 (germline): SGHAT, FQNNGV. The V end was cut by 5 bases, the J end by 6 bases, with 22 bases between. The CDR3 region has the DNA TGTGCCAGCAGCAGCTTAGTCGGTAGTGGTATCCAGACCCAGTACTTC. Residues: CASSSLVGSGIQTQYF.

This clonotype appeared a few times. This sequence joins TRBV10-3 and TRBJ1-3; possibly TRBD1 for D (5 bases). The CDR3 has 13 amino acids. In germline, CDR1 is ENHRY, CDR2 SYGVKD. Deletions cut 11 bases from V and 0 bases from J, with 11 bases between. The DNA of the CDR3 is TGTGCCTACGGGACCAACTCTGGAAACACCATATATTTT. Translated, it gives CAYGTNSGNTIYF.

J is TRBJ2-1 and V is TRBV9, with D perhaps assigned TRBD1 or TRBD2 (5 bases each). Between the trimmed V and J ends, which lost 2 bases and 6 bases, there was a span of 12 bases. CDR3 length: 14 residues. Germline V gene sequence: CDR1 SGDLS, CDR2 YYNGEE. CDR3 sequence: CASSVGVSSNEQFF. CDR3 sequence (DNA): TGTGCCAGCAGCGTGGGGGTTTCGTCCAATGAGCAGTTCTTC.

There are a few counts of this clonotype. This chain links TRBV5-5 with TRBJ1-2; D remains ambiguous. With 2 bases removed from V and 1 base from J, the gap between germline ends came to 6 bases. The CDR3 is 13 amino acids. Germline V gives CDR1 SGHKS, CDR2 YYEKEE (reference sequence). The CDR3, as DNA: TGTGCCAGCAGCTTTGACGGTAACTATGGCTACACCTTC. As protein: CASSFDGNYGYTF.

Ten or more counts support this clonotype. This sequence joins TRBV6-5 and TRBJ1-1; TRBD1 agrees at 10 bases. The CDR3 runs 12 residues. Germline V gene lookup returns CDR1 MNHEY and CDR2 SVGAGI. The V gene end was trimmed by 5 bases and the J gene end by 10 bases; junction bases not matched to a gene: 4. DNA for the CDR3: TGTGCCAGCAGTACGGGACAGGGGCGAGCTTTCTTT. Residues: CASSTGQGRAFF.

The chain couples TRBV2 to TRBJ2-7; D might be TRBD1 (6 bases). CDR3 length: 12 residues. Trimming removed 7 bases at V and 5 bases at J, with 12 bases between. Per germline, CDR1 SNHLY and CDR2 FYNNEI. Written as DNA, the CDR3 is TGTGCCAGCAATACAGGGATCGACGAGCAGTACTTC. Protein: CASNTGIDEQYF.

The table lists this clonotype with many counts. V usage is TRBV7-9 and J usage is TRBJ2-1; 10 bases are a match to TRBD2. This CDR3 region has 17 residues. The germline gives CDR1 SEHNR, CDR2 FQNEAQ (reference sequence). With V trimmed by 2 bases and J by 8 bases, 12 bases remained unmatched. Written as DNA, the CDR3 is TGTGCCAGCAGCTTAAAGAAGTCTAGCGGGAGCAGGGATGAGCAGTTCTTC. Translation gives CASSLKKSSGSRDEQFF. The variable domain in full, completed from reference TRBV7-9 and TRBJ2-1, reads DTGVSQNPRHKITKRGQNVTFRCDPISEHNRLYWYRQTLGQGPEFLTYFQNEAQLEKSRLLSDRFSAERPKGSFSTLEIQRTEQGDSAMYLCASSLKKSSGSRDEQFFGPGTRLTVL.

The chain carries TRBV4-2 and TRBJ2-7; 12 nucleotides match TRBD1. Germline V gene data show CDR1 as LGHNA and CDR2 as YNFKEQ. There are 18 residues in the CDR3. J gave up 6 bases and V 4 bases, and 16 bases lay outside the gene matches. The CDR3: CASSPFGGQGAPSREQYF. CDR3 coding DNA: TGTGCCAGCAGCCCATTCGGGGGACAGGGGGCGCCTTCCCGCGAGCAGTACTTC.